One sample yielded the 22 T cell receptor beta chains listed below, sequenced in a study of metastatic and nonmetastatic thyroid tumors. All patients were untreated before thyroid surgery. TCRdb re-analyzed the PCR reads through MiXCR. The sample shows roughly 2,500 clones, almost 25% of them seen only once. What was sequenced was adjacent normal tissue. The origin of the receptors is a male donor with papillary thyroid cancer or a benign thyroid nodule (not recorded which). Some clones in this sample may be carry-over from other donors' samples.

The rearrangement joins TRBV6-4 to TRBJ2-3; 7 bases match TRBD1. Unmatched junction bases numbered 11, after V lost 8 bases and J lost 3 bases. Looked up from germline, CDR1 is MRHNA and CDR2 is SNTAGT. The CDR3 is made up of 15 amino acids. CDR3 in DNA: TGTGCCAGCGGAACAGGGGTTGGTTCGACAGATACGCAGTATTTT. It specifies CASGTGVGSTDTQYF.

The chain joins TRBV20-1 to TRBJ2-5, with 11 bases identical to TRBD2. Trimming at V came to 6 bases and at J to 5 bases, leaving 17 bases not matched to a gene. The CDR3 is made up of 17 amino acids. Germline V gives CDR1 DFQATT, CDR2 SNEGSKA (reference sequence). The CDR3 region is CSATPASGGRSRETQYF. CDR3 in DNA: TGCAGTGCGACCCCGGCTAGCGGGGGGCGTTCTCGGGAGACCCAGTACTTC.

The CDR3 DNA follows: TGCAGTGCTACCCCTAGACAGGGAAGCTCCTATAATTCACCCCTCCACTTT. Translating gives CSATPRQGSSYNSPLHF. The genes are TRBV20-1 and TRBJ1-6, with 7 positions matching TRBD1. After removal of 4 bases from V and 0 bases from J, the junction contained 9 bases not matched to a gene. CDR3 length: 17 residues. The germline V gene has CDR1 DFQATT and CDR2 SNEGSKA (reference sequence).

The chain couples TRBV10-3 to TRBJ2-3; 11 positions agree with TRBD2. Per germline, CDR1 ENHRY and CDR2 SYGVKD. This CDR3 comprises 16 residues. Trimming removed 6 bases from V and 1 base from J; junction bases left unmatched: 6. CDR3 nucleotide sequence: TGTGCCATCAGCCTGATAGCGGGAGGGGGCACAGATACGCAGTATTTT. Its protein product is CAISLIAGGGTDTQYF.

This clone was observed a few times. The same CDR3 is also encoded by other DNA sequences in this sample. The J gene is TRBJ2-7, the V gene TRBV6-2 or TRBV6-3, with D perhaps TRBD1 (6 bases). The germline gives CDR1 MNHEY, CDR2 SVGEGT. V was trimmed by 2 bases and J by 3 bases, leaving 8 bases between them. The CDR3 loop spans 13 amino acids. CDR3 bases: TGTGCCAGCAGTTACGGACAGATCTACGAGCAGTACTTC. Amino acid sequence: CASSYGQIYEQYF.

This chain connects TRBV20-1 to TRBJ2-1; D is unresolved. V was cut by 1 base and J by 12 bases, with 4 bases left in between. Looked up from germline, CDR1 is DFQATT and CDR2 is SNEGSKA (reference sequence). The CDR3 runs 9 residues. CDR3 in DNA: TGCAGTGCTAGAGGATGGCAGTTCTTC. It translates to CSARGWQFF.

This clone appeared once. J is TRBJ2-7 and V is TRBV7-8; D is undetermined. V lost 1 base and J lost 6, with 16 bases in between. CDR1 and CDR2 (germline): SGHVS, FQNEAQ. CDR3 length: 15 amino acids. Here the CDR3 reads CASSLGAETLLEQYF. In DNA form, the CDR3 reads TGTGCCAGCAGCTTAGGGGCAGAAACGCTGCTCGAGCAGTACTTC.

This clone is classed as medium-sized. This chain uses TRBV29-1 with TRBJ1-1; TRBD1 might be the D (5 bases). The length of the CDR3 is 10 residues. In germline, CDR1 is SQVTM, CDR2 ANQGSEA. Trimming pared 4 bases from V and 12 bases from J, leaving 12 bases between. The CDR3 loop reads CSVGQGKTFF. CDR3 in DNA: TGCAGCGTTGGGCAGGGAAAGACTTTCTTT.

V is TRBV27 and J is TRBJ1-4, with D unclear. The CDR3 covers 14 residues. Germline assignment: CDR1 MNHEY and CDR2 SMNVEV (reference sequence). V lost 0 bases to trimming and J lost 3 bases, with 5 bases between them. CDR3 loop: CASSLSLANEKLFF. CDR3 bases: TGTGCCAGCAGTTTATCGTTGGCTAATGAAAAACTGTTTTTT.

This clone was counted at least ten times. A junction boundary mismatches the germline segment, possibly from a read error. Other DNA sequences within the sample encode an identical CDR3. The chain joins TRBV6-1 to TRBJ2-1; D might be TRBD1 (6 bases). The CDR3 is 11 residues long. Germline values: CDR1 MNHNS, CDR2 SASEGT. The CDR3 here is CASRQGPEQFF. The CDR3, as DNA: TGCGCCAGCAGGCAGGGGCCTGAGCAGTTCTTC.

This clone was detected a few times. This chain links TRBV28 with TRBJ2-7; TRBD1 agrees at 9 bases. V lost 4 bases and J lost 1; bases outside the gene matches: 5. The CDR3 contains 15 residues. Looked up from germline, CDR1 is MDHEN and CDR2 is SYDVKM. The CDR3 nucleotides read TGTGCCAGCAGTTGGGGACAGGGAGGGTCCTACGAGCAGTACTTC. It translates to CASSWGQGGSYEQYF.

Comment on this clone: At one end, the junction sequence differs from germline, possibly due to a read error. This CDR3 reads CASSLSRDSRPLSNQPQHF. The CDR3 DNA is TGTGCTAGCAGCTTATCCCGGGACAGCAGACCCCTCAGCAATCAGCCCCAGCATTTT. The chain couples TRBV7-6 to TRBJ1-5; TRBD1 aligns across 7 bases. Looked up from germline, CDR1 is SGHVS and CDR2 is FNYEAQ. The CDR3 is 19 amino acids.

In this sample, this clone is large. The chain links TRBV27 to TRBJ2-1; tentatively, D is TRBD1 or TRBD2 (5 bases each). Trimming took 4 bases from V and 9 from J, leaving 13 bases between them. Germline values: CDR1 MNHEY, CDR2 SMNVEV (reference sequence). The length of the CDR3 is 13 residues. CDR3 in amino acids: CASSWDRGVEQFF. The DNA of the CDR3 is TGTGCCAGCAGTTGGGATAGGGGAGTTGAGCAGTTCTTC.

This clone was counted at least ten times. A single base separates this from a much larger clone, so it may be a read error. The V and J genes are TRBV5-1 and TRBJ1-2; D possibly corresponds to TRBD1 (5 bases). V gave up 1 base and J gave up 2 bases, with 9 bases separating them. The CDR3 contains 14 residues. Germline values: CDR1 SGHRS, CDR2 YFSETQ. The CDR3 protein is CASSLWGRNYGYTF. For the CDR3, the DNA is TGCGCCAGCAGCTTGTGGGGACGGAACTATGGCTACACCTTC.

Judged by abundance, this clone is medium-sized (0.01 to 0.1%). The J gene is TRBJ2-7, the V gene TRBV3-1, with D perhaps TRBD2 (6 bases). Germline CDR1 LGHDT, CDR2 YNNKEL (reference sequence). The CDR3 is 13 amino acids. V dropped 5 bases and J dropped 7 bases, with 15 bases sitting between them. CDR3 protein: CASSFGTLGEQYF. The CDR3 DNA follows: TGTGCCAGCAGCTTCGGGACTCTGGGGGAGCAGTACTTC.

This clone came up a few times. The chain has TRBV6-6 and TRBJ2-7; D may be TRBD1 (5 bases). The V end was cut by 2 bases, the J end by 3 bases, with 5 bases between. The CDR3 covers 12 residues. Germline V lookup: CDR1 MNHNY, CDR2 SVGAGI (reference sequence). This chain's CDR3 is CASSYQGYEQYF. DNA of the CDR3: TGTGCCAGCAGTTACCAGGGCTACGAGCAGTACTTC.

The chain joins TRBV19 to TRBJ1-6; D is unresolved. The germline CDR1 and CDR2 sequences are LNHDA and SQIVND (reference sequence). V lost 6 bases and J 6 bases, leaving 18 bases between the germline ends. The CDR3 loop spans 16 amino acids. This chain's CDR3 is CASRPAHISANSPLHF. The CDR3 nucleotides read TGTGCCAGTAGGCCGGCTCATATCAGCGCTAATTCACCCCTCCACTTT.

This clone occurred a few times. V usage is TRBV6-2 or TRBV6-3 and J usage is TRBJ1-5, with D possibly TRBD1 on 5 matching bases. Trimming shortened V by 4 bases and J by 0 bases, and 10 bases separated the two germline ends. Germline V gives CDR1 MNHEY, CDR2 SVGEGT. The CDR3 totals 15 residues. The CDR3 spells CASSWGVDSNQPQHF. For the CDR3, the DNA is TGTGCCAGCAGTTGGGGGGTCGATAGCAATCAGCCCCAGCATTTT.

By its share, this clone is large. CDR3 sequence (DNA): TGTGCCAGCAGTTACCTCGGCGGGGCGCGGGACACCGGGGAGCTGTTTTTT. Encoded protein: CASSYLGGARDTGELFF. The rearrangement uses TRBV6-5 and TRBJ2-2; possible D gene TRBD2, 6 bases. The ends were cut back, 2 bases at V and 3 bases at J, with 16 bases in the middle. Germline lookup yields CDR1 MNHEY and CDR2 SVGAGI. The length of the CDR3 is 17 residues.

The V and J genes are TRBV12-3 or TRBV12-4 and TRBJ1-1, with TRBD1 matching over 8 bases. This CDR3 is 14 amino acids long. The V gene end was trimmed by 8 bases and the J gene end by 6 bases; junction bases not matched to a gene: 11. CDR3 amino acids: CASVVTGGWPEAFF. DNA for the CDR3: TGTGCCAGCGTGGTTACAGGGGGATGGCCTGAAGCTTTCTTT.

The chain carries TRBV10-3 and TRBJ2-2, with a possible D match to TRBD2 (6 bases). Germline values: CDR1 ENHRY, CDR2 SYGVKD. This CDR3 comprises 16 residues. Trimming pared 0 bases from V and 0 bases from J, leaving 8 bases between. The CDR3: CAISESGRTNTGELFF. For the CDR3, the DNA is TGTGCCATCAGTGAGTCGGGGAGGACGAACACCGGGGAGCTGTTTTTT.

Of note for this clone: The CDR3 end shows no conserved phenylalanine or tryptophan, and so a read error is likely. The CDR3, as DNA: TGTGCCAGCAGCCGATTGTGGTGGAATTCCTACGAGCAGTACCTC. Its protein product is CASSRLWWNSYEQYL. The V call is TRBV28, the J call TRBJ2-7; D remains ambiguous. Germline V gene lookup returns CDR1 MDHEN and CDR2 SYDVKM. Trimming shortened V by 6 bases and J by 1 base, and 16 bases separated the two germline ends. The CDR3 extends over 15 amino acids.